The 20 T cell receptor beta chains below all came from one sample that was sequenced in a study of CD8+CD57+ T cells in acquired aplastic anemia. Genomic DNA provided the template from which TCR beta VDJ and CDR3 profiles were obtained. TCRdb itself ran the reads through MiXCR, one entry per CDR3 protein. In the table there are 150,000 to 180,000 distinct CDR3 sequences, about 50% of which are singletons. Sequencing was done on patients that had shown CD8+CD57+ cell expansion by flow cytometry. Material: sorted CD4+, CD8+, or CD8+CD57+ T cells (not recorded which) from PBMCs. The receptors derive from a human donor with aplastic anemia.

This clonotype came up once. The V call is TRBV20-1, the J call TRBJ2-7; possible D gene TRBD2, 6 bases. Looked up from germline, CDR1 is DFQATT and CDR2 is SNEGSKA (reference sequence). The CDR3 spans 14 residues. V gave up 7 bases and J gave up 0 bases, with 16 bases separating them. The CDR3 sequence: CSVQPSGYSYEQYF. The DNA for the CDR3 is TGCAGTGTCCAACCAAGCGGGTACTCCTACGAGCAGTACTTC.

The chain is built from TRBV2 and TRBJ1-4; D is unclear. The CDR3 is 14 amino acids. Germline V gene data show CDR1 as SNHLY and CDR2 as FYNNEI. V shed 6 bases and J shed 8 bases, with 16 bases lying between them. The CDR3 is CASRAGHTGEKLFF. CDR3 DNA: TGTGCCAGCAGGGCGGGCCACACTGGGGAAAAACTGTTTTTT.

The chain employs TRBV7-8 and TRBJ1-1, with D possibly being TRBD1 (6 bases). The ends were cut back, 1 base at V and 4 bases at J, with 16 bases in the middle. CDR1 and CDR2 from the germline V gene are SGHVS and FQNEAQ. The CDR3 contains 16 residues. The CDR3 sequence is CASSLGMAGVSTEAFF. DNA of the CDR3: TGTGCCAGCAGCTTAGGAATGGCAGGGGTGAGCACTGAAGCTTTCTTT.

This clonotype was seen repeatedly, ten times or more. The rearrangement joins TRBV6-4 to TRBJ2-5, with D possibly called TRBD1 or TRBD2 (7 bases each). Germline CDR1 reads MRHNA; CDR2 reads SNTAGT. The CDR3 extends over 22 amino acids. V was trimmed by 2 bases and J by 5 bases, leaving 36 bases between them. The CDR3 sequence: CASSDPVGGGGRPRSQAETQYF. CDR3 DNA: TGTGCCAGCAGTGACCCCGTGGGAGGGGGCGGCAGGCCCCGTTCTCAGGCGGAGACCCAGTACTTC.

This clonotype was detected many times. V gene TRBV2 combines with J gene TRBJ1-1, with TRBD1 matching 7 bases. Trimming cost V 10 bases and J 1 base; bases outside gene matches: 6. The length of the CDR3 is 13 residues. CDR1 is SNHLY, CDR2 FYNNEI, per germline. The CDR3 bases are TGTGCCAACCCGACAGGGACGAACACTGAAGCTTTCTTT. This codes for CANPTGTNTEAFF.

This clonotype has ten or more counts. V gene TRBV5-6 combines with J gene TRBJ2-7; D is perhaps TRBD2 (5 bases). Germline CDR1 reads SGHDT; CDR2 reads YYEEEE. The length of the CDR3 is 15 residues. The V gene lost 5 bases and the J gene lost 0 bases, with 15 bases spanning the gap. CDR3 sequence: CASRGRKRSSYEQYF. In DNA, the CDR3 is TGTGCCAGCAGGGGTAGAAAGCGGAGCTCCTACGAGCAGTACTTC.

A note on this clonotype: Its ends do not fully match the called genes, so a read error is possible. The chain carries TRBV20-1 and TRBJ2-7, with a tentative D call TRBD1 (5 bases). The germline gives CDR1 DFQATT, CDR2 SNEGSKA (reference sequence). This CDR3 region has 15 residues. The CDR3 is CSARPLAGPIYELYF. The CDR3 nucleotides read TGCAGTGCTAGACCCCTTGCAGGGCCCATCTACGAGCTGTACTTC.

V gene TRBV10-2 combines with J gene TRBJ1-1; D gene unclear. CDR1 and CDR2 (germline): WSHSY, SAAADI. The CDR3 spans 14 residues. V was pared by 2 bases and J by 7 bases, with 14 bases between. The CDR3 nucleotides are TGCGCCAGCAGTGAGCCGGGCCAGTACAATGAAGCTTTCTTT. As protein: CASSEPGQYNEAFF.

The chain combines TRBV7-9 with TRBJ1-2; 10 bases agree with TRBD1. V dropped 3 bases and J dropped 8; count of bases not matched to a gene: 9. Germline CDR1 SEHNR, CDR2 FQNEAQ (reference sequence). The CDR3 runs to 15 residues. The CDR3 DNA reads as TGTGCCAGCAGCTTCCTCGGGACAGGGGCGTTCGGCTACACCTTC. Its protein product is CASSFLGTGAFGYTF.

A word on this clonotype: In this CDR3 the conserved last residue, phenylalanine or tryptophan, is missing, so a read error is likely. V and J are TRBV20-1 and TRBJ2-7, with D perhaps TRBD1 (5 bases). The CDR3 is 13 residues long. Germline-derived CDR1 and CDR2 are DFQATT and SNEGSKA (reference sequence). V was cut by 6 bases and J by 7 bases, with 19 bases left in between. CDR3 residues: CSALGLVGWEQYY. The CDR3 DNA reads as TGCAGTGCCCTGGGGCTAGTAGGTTGGGAGCAGTACTAC.

As DNA, the CDR3 is TGCAGCGGCCAACGGAGCGGGAACACCGGGGAGCTGTTTTTT. Its translation is CSGQRSGNTGELFF. The rearrangement joins TRBV29-1 to TRBJ2-2, with D perhaps TRBD2 (5 bases). The V and J ends lost 7 bases and 1 base respectively, with 13 bases between them. The germline gives CDR1 SQVTM, CDR2 ANQGSEA. The CDR3 extends over 14 amino acids.

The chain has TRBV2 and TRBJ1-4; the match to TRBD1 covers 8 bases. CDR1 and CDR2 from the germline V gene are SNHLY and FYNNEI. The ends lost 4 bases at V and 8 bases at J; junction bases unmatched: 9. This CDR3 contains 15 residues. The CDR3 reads CASSAGRGREEKLFF. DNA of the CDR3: TGTGCCAGCAGTGCGGGCAGGGGGCGCGAGGAAAAACTGTTTTTT.

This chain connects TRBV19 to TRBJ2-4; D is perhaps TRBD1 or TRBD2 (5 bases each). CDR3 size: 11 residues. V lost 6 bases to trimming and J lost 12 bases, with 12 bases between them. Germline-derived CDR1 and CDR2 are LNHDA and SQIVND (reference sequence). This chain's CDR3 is CASRAGTAQYF. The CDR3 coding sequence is TGTGCCAGTAGGGCAGGGACGGCTCAGTACTTC.

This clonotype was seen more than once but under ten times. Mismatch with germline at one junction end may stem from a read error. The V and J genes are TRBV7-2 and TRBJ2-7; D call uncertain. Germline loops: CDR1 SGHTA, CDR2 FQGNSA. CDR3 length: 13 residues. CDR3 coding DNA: TGCGCCAGCAGCCTTGGACCGTCCTACGGGCAGTACTTC. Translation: CASSLGPSYGQYF.

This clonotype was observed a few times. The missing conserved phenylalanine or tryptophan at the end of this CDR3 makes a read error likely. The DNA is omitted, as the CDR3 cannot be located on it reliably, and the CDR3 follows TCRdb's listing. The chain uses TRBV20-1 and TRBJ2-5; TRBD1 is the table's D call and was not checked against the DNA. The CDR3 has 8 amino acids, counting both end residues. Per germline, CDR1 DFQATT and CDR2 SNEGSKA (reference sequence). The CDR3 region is CSARDAPL.

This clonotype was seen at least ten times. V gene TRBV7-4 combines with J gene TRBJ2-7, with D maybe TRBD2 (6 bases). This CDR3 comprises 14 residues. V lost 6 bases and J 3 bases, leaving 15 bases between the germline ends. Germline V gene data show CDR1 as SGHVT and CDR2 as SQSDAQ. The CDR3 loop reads CASSRRRGLYEQYF. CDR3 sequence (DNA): TGTGCCAGCAGTCGTCGGCGGGGCCTCTACGAGCAGTACTTC.

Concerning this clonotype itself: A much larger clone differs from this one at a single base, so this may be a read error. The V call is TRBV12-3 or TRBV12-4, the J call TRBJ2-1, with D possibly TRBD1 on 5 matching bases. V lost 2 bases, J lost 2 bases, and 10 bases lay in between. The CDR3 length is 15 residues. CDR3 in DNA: TGTGCCAGCAGTTTAAGGGCAGGGCCCTACAATGAGCAGTTCTTC. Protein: CASSLRAGPYNEQFF.

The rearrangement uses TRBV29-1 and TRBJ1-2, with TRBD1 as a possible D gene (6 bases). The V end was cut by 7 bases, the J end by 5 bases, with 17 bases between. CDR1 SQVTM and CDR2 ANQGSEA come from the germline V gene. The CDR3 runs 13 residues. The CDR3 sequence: CSAREDRMYGYTF. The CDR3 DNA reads TGCAGCGCCCGGGAGGACAGAATGTATGGCTACACCTTC.

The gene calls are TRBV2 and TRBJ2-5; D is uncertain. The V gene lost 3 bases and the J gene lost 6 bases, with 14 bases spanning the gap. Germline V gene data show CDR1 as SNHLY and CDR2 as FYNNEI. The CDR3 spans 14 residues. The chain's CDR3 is CASSDGVGLKTQYF. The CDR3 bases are TGTGCCAGCAGTGATGGGGTGGGTTTGAAGACCCAGTACTTC.

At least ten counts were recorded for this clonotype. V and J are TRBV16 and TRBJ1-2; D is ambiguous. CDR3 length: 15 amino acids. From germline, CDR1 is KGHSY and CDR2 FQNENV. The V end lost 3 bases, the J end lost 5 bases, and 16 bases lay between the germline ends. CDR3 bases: TGTGCCAGCAGCCAGAGACTCCTTAGCATTTATGGCTACACCTTC. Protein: CASSQRLLSIYGYTF.